The rows below give T cell receptor beta chains drawn from one sample of a study of T cells in localized non-small cell lung cancer. Assay: immunoSEQ multiplex PCR; the TCRdb copy retains only in-frame clones and omits some. The sample includes 70,000 to 90,000 clones, more than 70% seen only once; the top ten take roughly 9%. Sequenced here: peripheral blood, sampled before any cancer treatment. Receptor source: a female donor older than 55 with stage I lung adenocarcinoma. The conserved cysteine and the conserved F or W are not part of the CDR3 here. Size is omitted from some rows. Given values are once, few, many or a class for expanded clones.

j_call v_call clone_size cdr3_aa
TRBJ1-4 TRBV7-9 - ASSLSTARDEKLF
TRBJ1-5 TRBV19 - ASLGGRGEVQPQH
TRBJ1-5 TRBV19 few ASSTQVGPNQPQH
TRBJ1-1 TRBV28 - ASTYGVKAF
TRBJ2-6 TRBV29-1 few SVGGILSASGANVLT
TRBJ2-3 TRBV15 - ATSSDRVGFSTDTQY
TRBJ2-1 TRBV4-2 - ASSQGSGEARF
TRBJ2-3 TRBV12-5 - ASGLGLAGTDTQY
TRBJ2-5 TRBV21-1 - ASRKKTEAGPPQETQY
TRBJ1-2 TRBV28 - ASISRDSPANSYGYT
TRBJ1-2 TRBV9 - ASSGYSSLGYGYT
TRBJ1-2 TRBV6-9 - ASSYGQGKYGYT